A selection of T cell receptor beta chains follows, all from one sample in a study of beta chain features in type 1 diabetes. TCRdb's table, derived via immunoSEQ multiplex PCR, lists solely in-frame clones and lacks some. The sample has around 350,000 clones, around 13% seen once. The sequenced material came from naive CD4+ T cells from blood. The receptors come from a man aged 18 to 30 in good health. The CDR3 runs from the conserved cysteine through the conserved F or W. Each record gives: clone size, J gene, D gene, V gene, CDR3 protein, CDR3 DNA. D genes are given only for firm matches. The size field is filled for only some rows; it gives once, few, many or a size class.

size: -
J: TRBJ1-2
D: TRBD1
V: TRBV4-3
CDR3: CASSQDLGQGLYGYTF
DNA: TGCGCCAGCAGCCAAGATCTGGGACAGGGGCTCTATGGCTACACCTTC

size: -
J: TRBJ2-3
D: -
V: TRBV6-6
CDR3: CASTPEGADTQYF
DNA: TGTGCCAGCACCCCCGAAGGGGCAGATACGCAGTATTTT

size: few
J: TRBJ2-5
D: -
V: TRBV10-3
CDR3: CAINQGGETQYF
DNA: TGTGCCATCAATCAGGGAGGAGAGACCCAGTACTTC

size: few
J: TRBJ1-1
D: -
V: TRBV7-6
CDR3: CASSVGMNTEAFF
DNA: TGTGCCAGCAGTGTGGGCATGAACACTGAAGCTTTCTTT

size: -
J: TRBJ1-1
D: -
V: TRBV2
CDR3: CASSASGAGVPAFF
DNA: TGTGCCAGCAGTGCTAGTGGGGCAGGGGTCCCAGCTTTCTTT

size: once
J: TRBJ2-2
D: TRBD2
V: TRBV4-3
CDR3: CASSQDLASGNTGELFF
DNA: TGCGCCAGCAGCCAAGATTTGGCTAGCGGGAACACCGGGGAGCTGTTTTTT

size: few
J: TRBJ2-5
D: TRBD2
V: TRBV5-1
CDR3: CASSLAGGLAAQETQYF
DNA: TGCGCCAGCAGCTTGGCCGGAGGACTAGCGGCTCAAGAGACCCAGTACTTC

size: -
J: TRBJ2-7
D: -
V: TRBV18
CDR3: CASSRGSYEQYF
DNA: TGTGCCAGCTCCCGGGGTTCCTACGAGCAGTACTTC

size: -
J: TRBJ1-5
D: TRBD1
V: TRBV27
CDR3: CASSSDRGMDQPQHF
DNA: TGTGCCAGCAGTTCGGACAGGGGGATGGATCAGCCCCAGCATTTT

size: few
J: TRBJ1-5
D: TRBD1
V: TRBV18
CDR3: CASSLTGVENQPQHF
DNA: TGTGCCAGCTCTCTGACAGGGGTGGAGAATCAGCCCCAGCATTTT

size: few
J: TRBJ2-7
D: -
V: TRBV6-5
CDR3: CASWTDYYEQYF
DNA: TGTGCCAGCTGGACAGATTATTACGAGCAGTACTTC

size: few
J: TRBJ1-2
D: -
V: TRBV28
CDR3: CASSHSRGGYTF
DNA: TGTGCCAGCAGTCACTCCAGGGGTGGCTACACCTTC

size: few
J: TRBJ1-2
D: TRBD1
V: TRBV29-1
CDR3: CSVENRGPNYGYTF
DNA: TGCAGCGTTGAAAACAGGGGGCCGAACTATGGCTACACCTTC

size: few
J: TRBJ1-3
D: -
V: TRBV18
CDR3: CASSLWAAEGGNTIYF
DNA: TGTGCCAGCTCCCTGTGGGCAGCCGAAGGTGGAAACACCATATATTTT

size: -
J: TRBJ2-1
D: TRBD1
V: TRBV14
CDR3: CASSQVWDRVYNEQFF
DNA: TGTGCCAGCAGCCAAGTTTGGGACAGGGTATACAATGAGCAGTTCTTC

size: -
J: TRBJ2-1
D: TRBD1
V: TRBV5-6
CDR3: CASSPGTGLIYNEQFF
DNA: TGTGCCAGCAGCCCCGGGACAGGGCTGATATACAATGAGCAGTTCTTC

size: -
J: TRBJ2-3
D: -
V: TRBV5-1
CDR3: CASRMVRRETDTQYF
DNA: TGCGCCAGCAGGATGGTGCGCAGGGAAACAGATACGCAGTATTTT

size: -
J: TRBJ2-2
D: TRBD1
V: TRBV15
CDR3: CATSRDYNRGTGELFF
DNA: TGTGCCACCAGCAGAGATTACAACAGGGGCACCGGGGAGCTGTTTTTT

size: few
J: TRBJ2-6
D: -
V: TRBV11-1
CDR3: CASSLQGTGANVLTF
DNA: TGTGCCAGCAGCTTACAGGGAACTGGGGCCAACGTCCTGACTTTC

size: -
J: TRBJ2-2
D: -
V: TRBV14
CDR3: CASSQDRGTGELFF
DNA: TGTGCCAGCAGCCAAGACCGGGGCACCGGGGAGCTGTTTTTT

size: few
J: TRBJ1-4
D: TRBD1
V: TRBV30
CDR3: CAWTPRGTGGEKLFF
DNA: TGTGCCTGGACTCCCCGCGGGACAGGGGGTGAAAAACTGTTTTTT

size: -
J: TRBJ2-2
D: TRBD1
V: TRBV27
CDR3: CASMVGQGTGELFF
DNA: TGTGCCAGCATGGTGGGACAGGGAACCGGGGAGCTGTTTTTT

size: -
J: TRBJ2-3
D: TRBD1
V: TRBV4-3
CDR3: CASSQGQGPFDTQYF
DNA: TGCGCCAGCAGCCAAGGACAGGGACCCTTTGATACGCAGTATTTT

size: -
J: TRBJ2-1
D: -
V: TRBV11-2
CDR3: CASSFNVGTDNEQFF
DNA: TGTGCCAGCAGCTTTAATGTCGGGACTGACAATGAGCAGTTCTTC

size: -
J: TRBJ2-1
D: TRBD1
V: TRBV28
CDR3: CASRGQPRSYNEQFF
DNA: TGTGCCAGCAGGGGACAGCCCAGATCCTACAATGAGCAGTTCTTC

size: -
J: TRBJ2-7
D: -
V: TRBV15
CDR3: CATSRERRVTYEQYF
DNA: TGTGCCACCAGCAGAGAACGCAGGGTAACCTACGAGCAGTACTTC

size: -
J: TRBJ1-1
D: -
V: TRBV6-5
CDR3: CASGRGLTEAFF
DNA: TGTGCCAGCGGGAGGGGTCTCACTGAAGCTTTCTTT

size: few
J: TRBJ1-1
D: -
V: TRBV11-1
CDR3: CASSKQQRNTEAFF
DNA: TGTGCCAGCAGTAAACAGCAAAGGAACACTGAAGCTTTCTTT

size: few
J: TRBJ2-2
D: -
V: TRBV27
CDR3: CASSLDGRAGITGELFF
DNA: TGTGCCAGCAGTTTAGACGGTCGGGCAGGGATCACCGGGGAGCTGTTTTTT

size: -
J: TRBJ1-2
D: -
V: TRBV5-1
CDR3: CASSVGQAGYTF
DNA: TGCGCCAGCAGCGTTGGACAAGCCGGCTACACCTTC

size: -
J: TRBJ2-3
D: -
V: TRBV5-4
CDR3: CASSFASWTDTQYF
DNA: TGTGCCAGCAGCTTCGCGAGTTGGACAGATACGCAGTATTTT

size: -
J: TRBJ1-1
D: TRBD1
V: TRBV10-3
CDR3: CATRDRENTEAFF
DNA: TGTGCCACCCGGGACAGAGAAAACACTGAAGCTTTCTTT

size: -
J: TRBJ2-7
D: TRBD2
V: TRBV29-1
CDR3: CSVGGPGGTTLYEQYF
DNA: TGCAGCGTTGGGGGGCCGGGGGGGACGACACTCTACGAGCAGTACTTC

size: -
J: TRBJ2-5
D: TRBD1
V: TRBV4-1
CDR3: CASSQPLRGRGETQYF
DNA: TGCGCCAGCAGCCAACCGTTAAGGGGGCGCGGGGAGACCCAGTACTTC

size: -
J: TRBJ1-1
D: -
V: TRBV25-1
CDR3: CASSEFGGRNTEAFF
DNA: TGTGCCAGCAGTGAATTCGGGGGGCGGAACACTGAAGCTTTCTTT

size: -
J: TRBJ1-5
D: -
V: TRBV4-2
CDR3: CASSQPPWRKHSNQPQHF
DNA: TGTGCCAGCAGCCAACCCCCCTGGCGGAAACATAGCAATCAGCCCCAGCATTTT

size: -
J: TRBJ2-7
D: -
V: TRBV18
CDR3: CASSLREGAYEQYF
DNA: TGTGCCAGCTCACTAAGGGAGGGGGCCTACGAGCAGTACTTC

size: few
J: TRBJ2-3
D: TRBD1
V: TRBV5-4
CDR3: CASGPGTATDTQYF
DNA: TGTGCCAGCGGCCCCGGGACAGCCACAGATACGCAGTATTTT

size: -
J: TRBJ1-2
D: TRBD1
V: TRBV7-3
CDR3: CASISIGTADYGYTF
DNA: TGTGCCAGCATCTCGATAGGGACAGCAGATTATGGCTACACCTTC

size: few
J: TRBJ2-1
D: TRBD1
V: TRBV6-5
CDR3: CATHRTGIYNEQFF
DNA: TGTGCCACTCATAGGACAGGGATCTACAATGAGCAGTTCTTC

size: few
J: TRBJ1-2
D: TRBD1
V: TRBV19
CDR3: CASSPVLTGGGYTF
DNA: TGTGCCAGTAGCCCCGTCTTGACAGGGGGTGGCTACACCTTC

size: -
J: TRBJ2-4
D: TRBD2
V: TRBV7-8
CDR3: CASSSQSGGNIQYF
DNA: TGTGCCAGCAGCTCGCAGAGCGGGGGGAACATTCAGTACTTC

size: few
J: TRBJ2-7
D: -
V: TRBV10-3
CDR3: CAISESVSYEQYF
DNA: TGTGCCATCAGTGAGTCCGTCAGCTACGAGCAGTACTTC

size: -
J: TRBJ2-7
D: TRBD1
V: TRBV6-5
CDR3: CASSFTRTGTEQYF
DNA: TGTGCCAGCAGTTTCACTAGGACAGGGACCGAGCAGTACTTC

size: few
J: TRBJ2-5
D: TRBD1
V: TRBV4-1
CDR3: CASSRTGGETQYF
DNA: TGCGCCAGCAGCCGGACAGGTGGTGAGACCCAGTACTTC

size: many
J: TRBJ1-6
D: -
V: TRBV7-9
CDR3: CASSLGQPSPLHF
DNA: TGTGCCAGCAGCTTAGGACAGCCTTCACCCCTCCACTTT

size: -
J: TRBJ2-2
D: TRBD2
V: TRBV4-1
CDR3: CASSQEPRLAGTGELFF
DNA: TGCGCCAGCAGCCAAGAGCCCAGACTAGCGGGCACCGGGGAGCTGTTTTTT

size: -
J: TRBJ2-1
D: -
V: TRBV6-5
CDR3: CASTGYNEQFF
DNA: TGTGCCAGCACGGGCTACAATGAGCAGTTCTTC

size: few
J: TRBJ1-1
D: -
V: TRBV29-1
CDR3: CSVTHWGLNTEAFF
DNA: TGCAGCGTTACCCATTGGGGGCTGAACACTGAAGCTTTCTTT

size: few
J: TRBJ2-7
D: -
V: TRBV11-2
CDR3: CASSFLDNSYEQYF
DNA: TGTGCCAGCAGCTTTCTAGATAACTCCTACGAGCAGTACTTC

size: few
J: TRBJ2-3
D: -
V: TRBV7-3
CDR3: CASSSGTSTDTQYF
DNA: TGTGCCAGCAGCTCAGGGACAAGCACAGATACGCAGTATTTT

size: -
J: TRBJ2-7
D: -
V: TRBV5-1
CDR3: CASSLSYTSSYEQYF
DNA: TGCGCCAGCAGCTTGTCTTACACTAGCTCCTACGAGCAGTACTTC

size: -
J: TRBJ2-2
D: TRBD1
V: TRBV7-3
CDR3: CASSSRTGDTGELFF
DNA: TGTGCCAGCAGCTCGCGGACAGGAGACACCGGGGAGCTGTTTTTT

size: -
J: TRBJ1-1
D: -
V: TRBV7-2
CDR3: CASSLAWQTVLF
DNA: TGTGCCAGCAGCTTAGCGTGGCAGACAGTACTCTTT

size: -
J: TRBJ2-2
D: TRBD2
V: TRBV5-1
CDR3: CASNPSGGNTGELFF
DNA: TGCGCCAGCAACCCTAGCGGGGGGAACACCGGGGAGCTGTTTTTT

size: -
J: TRBJ2-5
D: -
V: TRBV7-9
CDR3: CASSLSVNHQETQYF
DNA: TGTGCCAGCAGCTTATCAGTTAATCACCAAGAGACCCAGTACTTC

size: -
J: TRBJ1-2
D: -
V: TRBV27
CDR3: CASTTTGRGYGYTF
DNA: TGTGCCAGCACTACGACAGGAAGGGGGTATGGCTACACCTTC

size: once
J: TRBJ2-1
D: -
V: TRBV6-5
CDR3: CASSYRGSFMANEQFF
DNA: TGTGCCAGCAGTTACAGAGGATCCTTCATGGCCAATGAGCAGTTCTTC

size: few
J: TRBJ2-5
D: -
V: TRBV9
CDR3: CASSVSGQETQYF
DNA: TGTGCCAGCAGCGTTTCAGGTCAAGAGACCCAGTACTTC